This TCR beta chain is drawn from a study of CXCR3-negative and CXCR3-positive naive CD8 T cells. General study findings and limits: Naive subsets did not differ in surface CD5, and TRB CDR3 properties served to infer TCR strength. Memory CD8+ T cell repertoires were far less diverse than both naive subsets. Hydrophobicity of TRB CDR3s was greater in CXCR3-positive naive cells than in CXCR3-negative naive cells. CXCR3 levels fell partly with cryopreservation; most assays relied on fresh PBMCs.

The CDR3 is 17 amino acids. CDR1 is SGHRS and CDR2 is YFSETQ in the germline V gene. 5' RACE that incorporated UMI labels was used to prepare the TRB cDNA libraries. Each CDR3 protein gets one entry in TCRdb, which reprocessed the 5' RACE reads and gives no DNA. This sample's clone table lists about 120,000 distinct CDR3 sequences. Concerning this clonotype: Its target is not known.

The genes are TRBV5-1 and TRBJ2-2. The TCR sequence derives from a human donor in good health. Some clones in this sample may be carry-over from other donors' samples. Sequences were obtained from naive CXCR3+ CD8+ T cells from blood. Subset noted: CD45RO-CCR7+CD27+CD95- naive CD8+ T cells expressing CXCR3 (TNR3+). This chain's CDR3 is CASSLFSQDFNTGELFF.